This is a list of T cell receptor beta chains from one sample in a study of cytomegalovirus exposure and HLA in healthy donors. Here immunoSEQ multiplex PCR was the method, and the copy in TCRdb shows in-frame clones only, minus some. The sample lists approximately 190,000 clones; approximately 84% were seen once. The specimen sequenced was PBMCs. The receptors were gathered from a woman aged 45-65 years in good health and CMV-seropositive. Each CDR3 is given with its conserved first and last residue. A D gene is named only where the DNA matches it firmly. Size tells how often a clone was seen (once, few, many) or the class of an expanded clone, and some rows leave it out.

TRBJ2-7 | TRBD1 | TRBV9 | once | TGTGCCAGCAGCGTAGGGTCAGGGGGCTACGAGCAGTACTTC | CASSVGSGGYEQYF
TRBJ1-4 | . | TRBV28 | . | TGTGCCAGCAGCAAGTTAACAGGGAGTGCAGAAAAACTGTTTTTT | CASSKLTGSAEKLFF
TRBJ2-2 | . | TRBV11-3 | . | TGTGCCAGCAGCTTAGATACGTACAGGGCCGGGTACACCGGGGAGCTGTTTTTT | CASSLDTYRAGYTGELFF
TRBJ1-4 | . | TRBV7-6 | once | TGTGCCAGCAGCTTAGAGGTTAGGGGGACGGATGAAAAACTGTTTTTT | CASSLEVRGTDEKLFF
TRBJ2-1 | TRBD2 | TRBV29-1 | . | TGCAGCGTCTACGGGACTAGCGCATCCTTCAATGAGCAGTTCTTC | CSVYGTSASFNEQFF
TRBJ2-7 | . | TRBV6-5 | . | TGTGCCAGCAGTTATGGCCACGACAGACCCTACGAGCAGTACTTC | CASSYGHDRPYEQYF
TRBJ2-2 | TRBD1 | TRBV6-6 | . | TGTGCCAGCTTCCCGGGACAGACTTACACCGGGGAGCTGTTTTTT | CASFPGQTYTGELFF
TRBJ2-4 | . | TRBV23-1 | once | TGCGCCAGCAGTCTCGGCCCGCAGGGGGCCAAAAACATTCAGTACTTC | CASSLGPQGAKNIQYF
TRBJ2-2 | . | TRBV7-9 | . | TGTGCCAGCAGCTTAGGAGGGACCGGGGAGCTGTTTTTT | CASSLGGTGELFF
TRBJ2-1 | TRBD2 | TRBV12-5 | . | TGTGCTAGTGGTTTGTCCCTCCTAGCGGGTTCCTCCTACAATGAGCAGTTCTTC | CASGLSLLAGSSYNEQFF
TRBJ2-1 | . | TRBV9 | once | TGTGCCAGCAGCGTTGAGGGACAAAGCTCCTACAATGAGCAGTTCTTC | CASSVEGQSSYNEQFF
TRBJ1-4 | . | TRBV4-3 | . | TGCGCCAGCAGCCAAGTAGGGGGTAGAACTAATGAAAAACTGTTTTTT | CASSQVGGRTNEKLFF
TRBJ1-1 | TRBD1 | TRBV6-1 | . | TGTGCCAGCAGTTTCTTGGACAGGAGCACTGAAGCTTTCTTT | CASSFLDRSTEAFF
TRBJ1-2 | . | TRBV6-1 | once | TGTGCCAGCAGTTTTGACAGGACTTATGGCTACACCTTC | CASSFDRTYGYTF